This T cell receptor beta chain was recovered during a study of T cells in Graves' hyperthyroidism and ophthalmopathy. Ophthalmopathy cases scored 3 or more on the Clinical Activity Score and 4 or more on NOSPECS grade, with duration below 3 months. Patients were excluded for uncontrolled infection, other autoimmune disease, pregnancy or lactation. Each diagnosis was grounded in clinical symptoms, serum thyroxine and TRAb, thyroid ultrasound, and orbital computed tomography. Source material for PBMCs was more than 7.5 ml fresh peripheral blood. V was trimmed by 0 bases and J by 5 bases, leaving 2 bases between them. The CDR3 covers 11 residues. Looked up from germline, CDR1 is SGHDT and CDR2 is YYEEEE. Amplification targeted TCR beta CDR3 regions from RNA transcripts. The HTBI primer set was used in a first-round RT-PCR of the TCR CDR3. TCRdb recomputed calls from the multiplex PCR reads with MiXCR, one row per CDR3 protein. Of approximately 300,000 distinct CDR3 sequences listed, over 15% are singletons.

This chain links TRBV5-6 with TRBJ1-2; no definite D call. Material for sequencing was blood. This receptor was identified in a woman aged 60-75 years with Graves' ophthalmopathy. As DNA, the CDR3 is TGTGCCAGCAGCTTGGAATATGGCTACACCTTC. It is translated as CASSLEYGYTF.